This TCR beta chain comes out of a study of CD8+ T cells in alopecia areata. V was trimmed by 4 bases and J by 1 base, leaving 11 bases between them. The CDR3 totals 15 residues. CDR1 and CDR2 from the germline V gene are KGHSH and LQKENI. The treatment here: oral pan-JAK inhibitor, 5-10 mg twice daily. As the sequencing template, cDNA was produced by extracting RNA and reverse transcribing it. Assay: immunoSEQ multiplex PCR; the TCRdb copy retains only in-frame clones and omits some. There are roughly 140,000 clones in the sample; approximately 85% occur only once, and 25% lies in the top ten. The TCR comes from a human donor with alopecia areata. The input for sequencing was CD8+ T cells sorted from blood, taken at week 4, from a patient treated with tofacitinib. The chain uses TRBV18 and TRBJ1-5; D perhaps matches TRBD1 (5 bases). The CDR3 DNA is TGTGCCAGCTCACGGGAGGGGAGAAGCAATCAGCCCCAGCATTTT. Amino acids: CASSREGRSNQPQHF.